This is a list of T cell receptor beta chains from one sample in a study of T cells in Graves' hyperthyroidism and ophthalmopathy. Via MiXCR, TCRdb re-called the multiplex PCR reads, giving one row per CDR3 protein. The data contain around 280,000 distinct CDR3 sequences, less than 15% of them singletons. The specimen sequenced was blood. These receptors were obtained from a woman aged 25-40 years with Graves' hyperthyroidism that later progressed to Graves' ophthalmopathy. CDR3s include the opening cysteine and the closing phenylalanine or tryptophan. A D gene is named only where the DNA matches it firmly. Expanded clones get a size class; other rows say once, few or many, or leave the size out.

CDR3nt,CDR3aa,len,d_gene,abundance,j_gene,v_gene
TGTGCCAGCAGCCCCACGGGGACAGGGGGAAATCAGCCCCAGCATTTT,CASSPTGTGGNQPQHF,16,TRBD1,many,TRBJ1-5,TRBV6-1
TGTGCCAGCAGCCCCAGGACAGGGGCCGATACGCAGTATTTT,CASSPRTGADTQYF,14,TRBD1,NA,TRBJ2-3,TRBV7-6
TGCAGTGCTAGAGATCAGGGGAGGCGAACCTACGAGCAGTACTTC,CSARDQGRRTYEQYF,15,NA,NA,TRBJ2-7,TRBV20-1
TGTGCCAGCAGCCAAGATGGGGGGTACTACGAGCAGTACTTC,CASSQDGGYYEQYF,14,NA,few,TRBJ2-7,TRBV14
TGCAGCGTCGAGAGCGGCAACTCCTACAATGAGCAGTTCTTC,CSVESGNSYNEQFF,14,NA,many,TRBJ2-1,TRBV29-1
TGTGCCAGCAGCCAAGTCGCGGGACTAGCCTACGAGCAGTACTTC,CASSQVAGLAYEQYF,15,TRBD2,many,TRBJ2-7,TRBV3-1
TGTGCCAGCAGCTTCCTAGCGGAAAACACCGGGGAGCTGTTTTTT,CASSFLAENTGELFF,15,TRBD2,many,TRBJ2-2,TRBV11-1
TGTGCCAGCAGCCCCAACGGGGGAAGTGGCTACACCTTC,CASSPNGGSGYTF,13,NA,NA,TRBJ1-2,TRBV5-5
TGTGCCATCGCTACATTGGGGGGAGATGAGCAGTTCTTC,CAIATLGGDEQFF,13,NA,many,TRBJ2-1,TRBV10-3
TGTGCCAGCAGCTTAGTAGTGTCGGGAGTCAGCAATGAGCAGTTCTTC,CASSLVVSGVSNEQFF,16,NA,many,TRBJ2-1,TRBV11-2
TGTGCCAGCAGCCGCAGGGGGCTAGGCGAGACCCAGTACTTC,CASSRRGLGETQYF,14,TRBD1,many,TRBJ2-5,TRBV12-3/TRBV12-4
TGCAGTGCTAGAGATTCCGGGAAAACAGATACGCAGTATTTT,CSARDSGKTDTQYF,14,NA,many,TRBJ2-3,TRBV20-1
TGCAGTGCGTCGGGGGGGCTAAATGAAAAACTGTTTTTT,CSASGGLNEKLFF,13,NA,NA,TRBJ1-4,TRBV20-1
TGTGCCTCACGGGGCAACACTGAAGCTTTCTTT,CASRGNTEAFF,11,NA,medium-sized,TRBJ1-1,TRBV28
TGTGCCAGCAGTTACTCAAACCTACTAGCGGGAGGAGTTGAGACCCAGTACTTC,CASSYSNLLAGGVETQYF,18,TRBD2,many,TRBJ2-5,TRBV6-2/TRBV6-3